A single sample is the source of the 16 T cell receptor beta chains below, sequenced in a study of spatial heterogeneity in lung cancer. Time point reported: blood at routine non-recurrence follow-up after resection. TCRdb reprocessed the 5' RACE reads via MiXCR and lists one record per CDR3 protein. The sample records about 43,000 distinct CDR3 sequences, 20% to 25% being singletons. Source: PBMCs, taken at follow-up. The receptors shown here come from a female donor with early-stage non-small cell lung cancer.

The rearrangement joins TRBV3-1 to TRBJ1-2, with D possibly being TRBD1 (5 bases). CDR1 is LGHDT and CDR2 is YNNKEL in the germline V gene (reference sequence). The CDR3 contains 12 residues. The ends were cut back, 4 bases at V and 14 bases at J, with 17 bases in the middle. The CDR3 nucleotides are TGTGCCAGCAGCCTCGGGGGTCAATCGGGTACCTTC. Its protein is CASSLGGQSGTF.

The chain carries TRBV27 and TRBJ2-1; tentatively, D is TRBD1 (6 bases). Germline V gene lookup returns CDR1 MNHEY and CDR2 SMNVEV (reference sequence). Trimming cost V 0 bases and J 5 bases, with 11 bases left between them. CDR3 length: 15 amino acids. The CDR3 DNA sequence: TGTGCCAGCAGTTTATCCAGGGGTGTCCACAATGAGCAGTTCTTC. Translation: CASSLSRGVHNEQFF.

This rearrangement joins TRBV7-9 to TRBJ2-2; TRBD2 matches 14 bases. Germline lookup yields CDR1 SEHNR and CDR2 FQNEAQ (reference sequence). CDR3 length equals 17 residues. Germline trimming cut 7 bases from V and 0 bases from J; bases unmatched to any gene: 4. The CDR3 DNA follows: TGTGCCAGCATGGGACTAGCGGGGGAATCGAACACCGGGGAGCTGTTTTTT. This translates into CASMGLAGESNTGELFF.

This clonotype was seen more than once but under ten times. This chain links TRBV21-1 with TRBJ2-3; TRBD1 is the table's D call, not checked against the DNA. TRBV21-1 is deemed a pseudogene. This CDR3 contains 14 residues. CDR3 DNA: TGTGCCGGGGGGAAAACGGACCGCACAGATACGCAGTATTTT. It encodes CAGGKTDRTDTQYF.

This clonotype showed up many times. The chain joins TRBV19 to TRBJ1-1, with 8 bases that match TRBD1. The CDR3 totals 15 residues. Germline V gives CDR1 LNHDA, CDR2 SQIVND (reference sequence). V shed 6 bases and J 4 bases; nucleotides not matched to a gene: 10. CDR3: CASRPEHGQGTEAFF. The CDR3, as DNA: TGTGCCAGTAGACCTGAACATGGACAGGGCACTGAAGCTTTCTTT.

The chain has TRBV3-1 and TRBJ2-5; no firm D call. CDR3 length: 14 residues. Germline V gene lookup returns CDR1 LGHDT and CDR2 YNNKEL (reference sequence). V lost 1 base to trimming and J lost 1 base, with 7 bases between them. The CDR3 DNA reads as TGTGCCAGCAGCCAAGCTCAGAGCCAAGAGACCCAGTACTTC. It yields the protein CASSQAQSQETQYF.

This clonotype is a singleton in its sample. The chain couples TRBV27 to TRBJ2-1; perhaps TRBD2 as D (5 bases). This CDR3 is 19 amino acids long. Germline lookup yields CDR1 MNHEY and CDR2 SMNVEV (reference sequence). With 2 bases removed from V and 4 bases from J, the gap between germline ends came to 24 bases. The CDR3 nucleotides read TGTGCCAGCAGTTTAGGGCAAGATAATAGCGATTTAGGATACAATGAGCAGTTCTTC. Its translation is CASSLGQDNSDLGYNEQFF.

This clonotype was seen many times. The chain combines TRBV6-1 with TRBJ1-5; the match to TRBD1 covers 8 bases. Germline V lookup: CDR1 MNHNS, CDR2 SASEGT. Trimming cost V 7 bases and J 0 bases; bases outside gene matches: 8. This CDR3 comprises 16 residues. CDR3 sequence: CASKTGDLYSNQPQHF. The CDR3 DNA is TGTGCCAGCAAGACAGGGGACCTCTATAGCAATCAGCCCCAGCATTTT.

V gene TRBV18 combines with J gene TRBJ1-4, with TRBD1 matching over 7 bases. The length of the CDR3 is 13 residues. Germline V gene sequence: CDR1 KGHSH, CDR2 LQKENI. J was trimmed by 6 bases and V by 4 bases; bases with no gene match: 2. The CDR3 DNA follows: TGTGCCAGCTCACTTACAGGGGATGAAAAACTGTTTTTT. Amino acids: CASSLTGDEKLFF.

This clonotype has a handful of counts. The chain combines TRBV2 with TRBJ2-7; D is unresolved. The germline gives CDR1 SNHLY, CDR2 FYNNEI. The CDR3 sequence is 12 residues long. V was shortened by 2 bases and J by 9 bases, with 11 bases between the two germline ends. The CDR3 DNA reads TGTGCCAGCAGTGAACCAGGACGGTGGCAGTACGTC. Amino acids: CASSEPGRWQYV.

The chain links TRBV11-2 to TRBJ1-4; D uncertain. The V end lost 3 bases, the J end lost 6 bases, and 11 bases lay between the germline ends. CDR3 length: 14 amino acids. Germline V gene sequence: CDR1 SGHAT, CDR2 FQNNGV. Here the CDR3 DNA reads TGTGCCAGCAGCTTCACGGGATGGGATGAAAAACTGTTTTTT. Protein: CASSFTGWDEKLFF.

The J gene is TRBJ2-7, the V gene TRBV6-6, with D perhaps TRBD1 (6 bases). Deletions cut 6 bases from V and 6 bases from J, with 12 bases between. In germline, CDR1 is MNHNY, CDR2 SVGAGI (reference sequence). There are 12 residues in the CDR3. The CDR3 is CASSPHRAEQYV. CDR3 sequence (DNA): TGTGCCAGCAGCCCCCACAGGGCCGAGCAGTACGTC.

This clonotype has just a few counts. This chain uses TRBV5-1 with TRBJ2-7; 7 positions agree with TRBD2. From germline, CDR1 is SGHRS and CDR2 YFSETQ. With 0 bases clipped from V and 4 bases from J, the junction kept 7 bases outside the gene matches. This CDR3 has 15 amino acids. The CDR3, as DNA: TGCGCCAGCAGCTTGGTTTTGGGAGGGTTGTACGAGCAGTACTTC. Translated, it gives CASSLVLGGLYEQYF. Looking up the rest from reference TRBV5-1 and TRBJ2-7 gives the full variable domain: KAGVTQTPRYLIKTRGQQVTLSCSPISGHRSVSWYQQTPGQGLQFLFEYFSETQRNKGNFPGRFSGRQFSNSRSEMNVSTLELGDSALYLCASSLVLGGLYEQYFGPGTRLTVT.

This clonotype has more than one count but fewer than ten. V is TRBV7-9 and J is TRBJ1-1; the D is unclear. CDR1 and CDR2 (germline): SEHNR, FQNEAQ (reference sequence). CDR3 length: 11 amino acids. V dropped 2 bases and J dropped 4 bases, with 2 bases sitting between them. The DNA of the CDR3 is TGTGCCAGCAGCTTAATCACTGAAGCTTTCTTT. Translated, it gives CASSLITEAFF.

This clonotype was detected a few times. This chain connects TRBV28 to TRBJ1-2, with D perhaps matching TRBD1 (6 bases). The CDR3 length is 12 residues. V shed 6 bases and J shed 5 bases, with 10 bases lying between them. The germline V gene encodes CDR1 MDHEN and CDR2 SYDVKM. The CDR3: CASSPTGYGYTF. For the CDR3, the DNA is TGTGCCAGCAGCCCTACAGGGTATGGCTACACCTTC.

This clonotype was picked up a small number of times. This chain connects TRBV7-3 to TRBJ2-2; no firm D call. The germline V gene encodes CDR1 SGHTA and CDR2 FQGTGA. The V end lost 2 bases, the J end lost 4 bases, and 5 bases lay between the germline ends. The CDR3 contains 13 residues. CDR3 sequence reads: CASSLYSTGELFF. The CDR3 coding sequence is TGTGCCAGCAGCTTATATAGCACCGGGGAGCTGTTTTTT.